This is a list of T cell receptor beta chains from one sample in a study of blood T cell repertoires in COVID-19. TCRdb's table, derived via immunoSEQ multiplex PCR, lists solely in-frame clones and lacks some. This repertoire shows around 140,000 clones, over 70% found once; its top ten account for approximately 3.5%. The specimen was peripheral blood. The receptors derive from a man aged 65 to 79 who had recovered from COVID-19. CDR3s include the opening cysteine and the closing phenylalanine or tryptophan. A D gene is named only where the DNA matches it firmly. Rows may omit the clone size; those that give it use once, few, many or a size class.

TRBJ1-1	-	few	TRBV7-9	TGTGCCAGCAGCCAGACAGTGGAAAACACTGAAGCTTTCTTT	CASSQTVENTEAFF
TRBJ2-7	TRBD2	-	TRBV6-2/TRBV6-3	TGTGCCAGCAGCTCCCTTTCGTCCGGGACTAGTGACGAGCAGTACTTC	CASSSLSSGTSDEQYF
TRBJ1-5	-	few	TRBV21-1	TGTGCCAGCAGCAAAGAGGGGAATCAGCCCCAGCATTTT	CASSKEGNQPQHF
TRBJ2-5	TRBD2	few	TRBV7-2	TGTGCCAGCAGCTTTCAAGCGGGAGGAGGGGAGACCCAGTACTTC	CASSFQAGGGETQYF
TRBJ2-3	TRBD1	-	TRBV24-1	TGTGCCACCGGGACAGCTAGCACAGATACGCAGTATTTT	CATGTASTDTQYF
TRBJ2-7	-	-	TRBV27	TGTGCCAGCACCAAAAGGGGGGGTATAACCTACGAGCAGTACTTC	CASTKRGGITYEQYF
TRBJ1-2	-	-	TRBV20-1	TGCAGTGCTAGTCTCAGGGGCGGCTATGGCTACACCTTC	CSASLRGGYGYTF
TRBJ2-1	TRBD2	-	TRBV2	TGTGCCAGCAGTGAGGTCAGGCTAGCGGTCTACAATGAGCAGTTCTTC	CASSEVRLAVYNEQFF
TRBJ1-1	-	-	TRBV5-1	TGCGCCAGCAGCTTGGCCTCCAACCGGGGTTCTGAAGCTTTCTTT	CASSLASNRGSEAFF
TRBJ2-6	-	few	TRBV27	TGTGCCAGCAGCCAAATAGACATGAGCTCTGGGGCCAACGTCCTGACTTTC	CASSQIDMSSGANVLTF
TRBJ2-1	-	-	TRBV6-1	TGTGCCAGCAGTGAACGACTCTTCTCCTACAATGAGCAGTTCTTC	CASSERLFSYNEQFF
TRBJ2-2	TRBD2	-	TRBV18	TGTGCCAGCACCGTCGGACTAGCGGGAGCCGGGGAGCTGTTTTTT	CASTVGLAGAGELFF
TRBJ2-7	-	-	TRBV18	TGTGCCAGCTCACCAGCAGGGAACTACGAGCAGTACTTC	CASSPAGNYEQYF
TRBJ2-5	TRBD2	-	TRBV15	TGTGCCACCAGCAGAGGGGTAGCGGGGAGCGGGTGGGAGACCCAGTACTTC	CATSRGVAGSGWETQYF
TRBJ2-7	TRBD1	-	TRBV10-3	TGTGCCATCAGTGAGGAACAGGGGCGTTCAGGCGAGCAGTACTTC	CAISEEQGRSGEQYF
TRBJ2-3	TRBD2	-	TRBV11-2	TGTGCCAGCAGCTCGTGGACTAGCGGGTACACAGATACGCAGTATTTT	CASSSWTSGYTDTQYF
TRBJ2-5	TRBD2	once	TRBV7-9	TGTGCCAGCAGCTTGACTAGCGCAGAGACCCAGTACTTC	CASSLTSAETQYF
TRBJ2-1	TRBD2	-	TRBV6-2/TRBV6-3	TGTGCCAGCAGTTACTCTCGGACTCCCGGGAGGGATTACAATGAGCAGTTCTTC	CASSYSRTPGRDYNEQFF
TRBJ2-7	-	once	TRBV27	TGTGCCAGCAGTTTATCTGGGCCAAACGAGCAGTACTTC	CASSLSGPNEQYF
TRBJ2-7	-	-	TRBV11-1	TGTGCCAGCAGCTTATACTCCGAGCAGTACTTC	CASSLYSEQYF
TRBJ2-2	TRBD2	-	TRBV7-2	TGTGCCAGCAGCTTAGTGATAGCGGGAGGGCTCATTTGGAACGGGGAGCTGTTTTTT	CASSLVIAGGLIWNGELFF
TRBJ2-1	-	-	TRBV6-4	TGTGCCAGCAGTGATTTAGCGGCTTCCTACAATGAGCAGTTCTTC	CASSDLAASYNEQFF
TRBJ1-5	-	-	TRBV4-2	TGTGCCAGCAGCCAAGATCTAGGCGGGGTTGGGAATCAGCCCCAGCATTTT	CASSQDLGGVGNQPQHF
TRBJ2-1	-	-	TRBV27	TGTGCCAGCAGTTTGAGGGTAGGGTCCTACAATGAGCAGTTCTTC	CASSLRVGSYNEQFF
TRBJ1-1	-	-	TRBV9	TGTGCCAGCAGCCTTATTGACAGACTCAACACTGAAGCTTTCTTT	CASSLIDRLNTEAFF
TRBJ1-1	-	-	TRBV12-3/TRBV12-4	TGTGCCAGCAGTTTTGTGGAGAGGACTGAAGCTTTCTTT	CASSFVERTEAFF
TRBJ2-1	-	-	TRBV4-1	TGCGCCAGCAGCTCCACAAGGGCCAGCGGAAACAATGAGCAGTTCTTC	CASSSTRASGNNEQFF
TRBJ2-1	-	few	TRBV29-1	TGCAGCGTTGCCCCGGGACTCCCATCTGGTGAGCAGTTCTTC	CSVAPGLPSGEQFF
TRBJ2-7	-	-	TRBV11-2	TGTGCCAGCAGCTTAGACCCCAACTACGAGCAGTACTTC	CASSLDPNYEQYF
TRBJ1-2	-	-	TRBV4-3	TGCGCCAGCAGCCAATCAGGGGACGGCTACACCTTC	CASSQSGDGYTF
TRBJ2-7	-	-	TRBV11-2	TGTGCCAGCAGCTTAGCGCGGTTCTACGAGCAGTACTTC	CASSLARFYEQYF
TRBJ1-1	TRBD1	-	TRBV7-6	TGTGCCAGCAGCTTATCCGGGACAGGGTTGAACACTGAAGCTTTCTTT	CASSLSGTGLNTEAFF
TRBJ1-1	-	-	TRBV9	TGTGCCAGCAGCGTTGGGCAGGGAGGCACTGAAGCTTTCTTT	CASSVGQGGTEAFF
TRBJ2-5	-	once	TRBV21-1	TGTGCCAGCAGCCATGGGGGGGGTGGAGAGACCCAGTACTTC	CASSHGGGGETQYF
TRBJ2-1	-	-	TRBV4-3	TGCGCCAGCAGCCAAGATGAACAAAGCTCCTACAATGAGCAGTTCTTC	CASSQDEQSSYNEQFF
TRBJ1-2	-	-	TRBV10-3	TGTGCCATCATGGCTCAAGCCGAGGGCTATGGCTACACCTTC	CAIMAQAEGYGYTF
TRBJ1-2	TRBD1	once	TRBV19	TGTGCCAGTTCGAATCCAGGGACAGGGGACTATGGCTACACCTTC	CASSNPGTGDYGYTF
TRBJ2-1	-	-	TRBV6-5	TGTGCCAGCAGACAACTAGAGTTGGGTGAGCAGTTCTTC	CASRQLELGEQFF
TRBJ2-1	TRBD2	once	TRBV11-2	TGTGCCAGCAGCCCTACTAGCGGGATAAGTGAGCAGTTCTTC	CASSPTSGISEQFF
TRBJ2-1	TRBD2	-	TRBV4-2	TGTGCCAGCAGCCGAGTCGCCGGGACTAGCGACTACAATGAGCAGTTCTTC	CASSRVAGTSDYNEQFF